A selection of T cell receptor beta chains follows, all from one sample in a study of identifying expanded T cells in peripheral blood. Produced via immunoSEQ multiplex PCR; TCRdb's table is partial and in-frame only. The sample consists of about 63,000 clones, around four fifths of them appearing once. Material: blood. The receptor set was obtained from a person aged 18 to 70 in good health. Each CDR3 is given with its conserved first and last residue. Each record gives: clone size, J gene, V gene, D gene, CDR3 DNA, CDR3 protein. The D gene is left open where the match is weak. The listing skips clone size in some rows; elsewhere it reads once, few, many or a size class.

NA,TRBJ2-1,TRBV15,NA,TGTGCCACCAGCAGCTACGACAGCAACTTTGCCGACAATGAGCAGTTCTTC,CATSSYDSNFADNEQFF
NA,TRBJ1-2,TRBV19,NA,TGTGCCAGTAGTATACAGGGTCCCTATGGCTACACCTTC,CASSIQGPYGYTF
NA,TRBJ1-2,TRBV4-1,TRBD1,TGCGCCAGCAGCCAAACCGGGACAGGGCGTGTCTACACCTTC,CASSQTGTGRVYTF
NA,TRBJ2-3,TRBV7-3,TRBD2,TGTGCCAGCAGCTTAATGCGGCGGGGGGCCTTACCCACAGATACGCAGTATTTT,CASSLMRRGALPTDTQYF
NA,TRBJ2-7,TRBV28,NA,TGTGCCAGCTCCTTGGGGAGTTATTACGAGCAGTACTTC,CASSLGSYYEQYF
NA,TRBJ2-7,TRBV18,TRBD2,TGTGCCAGCTCACCTCAATCGGGAGGGAGCACCGCGGGCGAGCAGTACTTC,CASSPQSGGSTAGEQYF
few,TRBJ2-2,TRBV7-6,NA,TGTGCCAGCAGCAAACGGACAGCGAACACCGGGGAGCTGTTTTTT,CASSKRTANTGELFF
NA,TRBJ2-7,TRBV6-6,TRBD2,TGTGCCAGCAGTTACGGCGGGAGGGCCATTAACGAGCAGTACTTC,CASSYGGRAINEQYF
NA,TRBJ2-5,TRBV4-3,NA,TGCGCCAGCAGCCAAGTGTCAGGAGACCAAGAGACCCAGTACTTC,CASSQVSGDQETQYF
NA,TRBJ2-3,TRBV10-3,TRBD2,TGTGCCATCAGTGATGGCGGGGGTACAGATACGCAGTATTTT,CAISDGGGTDTQYF
once,TRBJ2-7,TRBV2,TRBD2,TGTGCCAGCAGTGAAACTCTAGCGGGGGGCTACGAGCAGTACTTC,CASSETLAGGYEQYF